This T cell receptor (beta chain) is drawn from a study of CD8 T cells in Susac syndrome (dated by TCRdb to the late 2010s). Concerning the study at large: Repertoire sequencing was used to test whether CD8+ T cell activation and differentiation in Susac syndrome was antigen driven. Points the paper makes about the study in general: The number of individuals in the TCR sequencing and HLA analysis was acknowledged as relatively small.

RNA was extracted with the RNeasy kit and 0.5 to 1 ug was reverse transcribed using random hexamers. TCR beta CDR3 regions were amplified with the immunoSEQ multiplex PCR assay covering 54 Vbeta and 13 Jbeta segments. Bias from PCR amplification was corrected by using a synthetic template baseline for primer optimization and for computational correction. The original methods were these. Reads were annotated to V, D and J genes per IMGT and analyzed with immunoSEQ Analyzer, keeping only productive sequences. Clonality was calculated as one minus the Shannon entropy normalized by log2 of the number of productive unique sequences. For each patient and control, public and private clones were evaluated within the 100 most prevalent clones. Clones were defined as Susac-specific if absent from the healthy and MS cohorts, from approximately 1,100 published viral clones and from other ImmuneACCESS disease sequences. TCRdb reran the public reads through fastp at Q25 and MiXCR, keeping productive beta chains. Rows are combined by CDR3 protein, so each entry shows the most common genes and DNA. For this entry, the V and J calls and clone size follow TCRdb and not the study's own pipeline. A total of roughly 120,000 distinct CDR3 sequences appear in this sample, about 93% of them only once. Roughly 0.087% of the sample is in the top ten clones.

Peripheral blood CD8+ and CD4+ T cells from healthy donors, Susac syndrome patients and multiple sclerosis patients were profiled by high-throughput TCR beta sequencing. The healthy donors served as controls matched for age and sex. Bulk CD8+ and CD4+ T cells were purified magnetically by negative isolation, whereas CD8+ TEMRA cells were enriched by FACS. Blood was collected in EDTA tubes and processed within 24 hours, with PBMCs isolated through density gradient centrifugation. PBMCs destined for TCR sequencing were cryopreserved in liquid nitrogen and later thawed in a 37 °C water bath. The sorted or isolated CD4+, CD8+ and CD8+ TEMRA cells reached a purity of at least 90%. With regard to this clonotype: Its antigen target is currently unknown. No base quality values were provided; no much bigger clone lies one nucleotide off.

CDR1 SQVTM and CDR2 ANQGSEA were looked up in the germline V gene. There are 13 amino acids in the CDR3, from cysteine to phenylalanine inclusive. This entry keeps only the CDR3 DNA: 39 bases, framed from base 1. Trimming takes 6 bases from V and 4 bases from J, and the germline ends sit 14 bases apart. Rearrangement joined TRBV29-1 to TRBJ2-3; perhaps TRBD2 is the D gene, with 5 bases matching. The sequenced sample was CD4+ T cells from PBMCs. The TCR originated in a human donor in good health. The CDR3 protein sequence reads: CSVDGISADTQYF. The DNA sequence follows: TGCAGCGTCGACGGAATTAGCGCAGATACGCAGTATTTT.